These 8 T cell receptor beta chains were all obtained from the same sample, sequenced in a study of T cell clones after liver transplantation. Here immunoSEQ multiplex PCR was the method, and the copy in TCRdb shows in-frame clones only, minus some. The sample shows fewer than 85,000 clones, roughly 80% of them seen only once. The sequences come from CD4+ T cells from blood, collected at the 22-month timepoint. These receptors originate from a human patient who received a liver transplant. Part of the T cells may come from the graft donor.

J is TRBJ1-1 and V is TRBV6-4, with D uncertain. Looked up from germline, CDR1 is MRHNA and CDR2 is SNTAGT. The CDR3 contains 13 residues. V gave up 7 bases and J gave up 5 bases, with 14 bases separating them. Here the CDR3 reads CASTFEEGTEAFF. The CDR3 DNA is TGTGCCAGCACCTTTGAGGAGGGAACTGAAGCTTTCTTT.

Concerning this clone itself: At one boundary the junction diverges from the germline segment, which might be a read error. The CDR3 DNA sequence: TGTGCCAGCAGGGACCAAGAGACCCAGCACTTC. Protein sequence: CASRDQETQHF. The chain links TRBV6-1 to TRBJ2-5, with no clear D. Germline V gene sequence: CDR1 MNHNS, CDR2 SASEGT. The length of the CDR3 is 11 residues.

V is TRBV5-5 and J is TRBJ2-1; D is unresolved. Trimming removed 1 base at V and 6 bases at J, with 8 bases between. Germline CDR1 reads SGHKS; CDR2 reads YYEKEE (reference sequence). The CDR3 is 13 residues long. The CDR3 region has the DNA TGTGCCAGCAGCTTGACGGAGATCAATGAGCAGTTCTTC. Translation: CASSLTEINEQFF.

The count of this clone is one. This sequence joins TRBV20-1 and TRBJ1-1; unclear D gene. This CDR3 spans 11 amino acids. Trimming pared 8 bases from V and 4 bases from J, leaving 11 bases between. Per the germline V gene, CDR1 is DFQATT and CDR2 is SNEGSKA (reference sequence). CDR3 sequence (DNA): TGCAGTCCCCAACGGGGCACTGAAGCTTTCTTT. This sequence encodes CSPQRGTEAFF.

The chain links TRBV9 to TRBJ2-3; the match to TRBD2 covers 11 bases. V trimming: 0 bases; J trimming: 2 bases; junction bases outside the gene matches: 8. This CDR3 has 18 residues. Germline V gives CDR1 SGDLS, CDR2 YYNGEE. CDR3 residues: CASSVEPSGGRDTDTQYF. The CDR3, as DNA: TGTGCCAGCAGCGTAGAGCCTAGCGGGGGGCGTGACACAGATACGCAGTATTTT.

V and J are TRBV20-1 and TRBJ1-1; no clear D gene. This CDR3 spans 10 amino acids. The germline V and J ends were trimmed by 6 bases and 7 bases, with 9 bases remaining between them. The V gene's germline CDR1 is DFQATT and CDR2 SNEGSKA (reference sequence). CDR3 in DNA: TGCAGTGCCAAAACACATGAAGCTTTCTTT. Translating it yields CSAKTHEAFF.

This clone has just a few counts. The chain recombines TRBV7-9 with TRBJ2-7; 9 positions agree with TRBD2. V shed 8 bases and J 5 bases; nucleotides not matched to a gene: 10. CDR1 is SEHNR, CDR2 FQNEAQ, per germline (reference sequence). This CDR3 has 14 amino acids. For the CDR3, the DNA is TGTGCCAGCGATAATAGCGGGAGCCCCCACGAGCAGTACTTC. It specifies CASDNSGSPHEQYF.

The CDR3 reads CSVSSGTGAYNEQFF. The CDR3 DNA sequence: TGCAGCGTTTCCTCCGGGACAGGGGCTTACAATGAGCAGTTCTTC. This chain joins TRBV29-1 and TRBJ2-1, with 10 bases matching TRBD1. The V and J ends lost 5 bases and 4 bases, in that order; junction bases with no gene match: 8. This CDR3 has 15 residues. Germline V lookup: CDR1 SQVTM, CDR2 ANQGSEA.